This T cell receptor beta chain was profiled in a study of cytomegalovirus exposure and HLA in healthy donors (dated 2017 in TCRdb). Looking at the study overall: According to an earlier analysis of around 600 of the donors, about 179 million T cells yielded 95 million to 140 million unique TCR beta sequences and less than 300 Gb of sequence data. Class I and class II HLA loci were covered by the typing at four-digit resolution. The number of donors typed differed by locus, with roughly 629-640 for A, B, C, DRB1 and DQB1, roughly 520 for DQA1, 600 to 610 for DPA1, and around 460 for DPB1. The aim of the study was to test whether cataloging public T cell receptors could identify signatures of past pathogen exposure. Around 320 gigabases of sequencing data and tens of millions of unique TCR sequences were included in an early release covering roughly 600 HLA-typed donors. A few DR-DQ haplotypes were handled as single units for association and clustering because linkage in the cohort was strong. Of the 398 genotyped donors, roughly 85% fell in the genetic ancestry cluster associated with self-reported Caucasian donors. To predict cytomegalovirus infection status, the study brought together high-throughput TCR immunosequencing, statistical association of individual TCRs with disease status, and machine learning. To decide whether each TCR beta V gene segment behaved as functional or pseudogenic, an earlier analysis of some 600 of the donors relied on high-throughput TCR beta sequencing. Besides the first cohort of some 670 subjects, a separate validation cohort made up of over 100 different subjects was used. Donor age, sex, ethnicity and CMV serostatus were compiled alongside the repertoire data. Every repertoire in the discovery cohort had been generated on one and the same sequencing platform. Across some 400 genotyped donors of the cohort, an average of about 200,000 unique TCR beta nucleotide sequences per donor were sequenced, and around 19% of those sequences were non-productive. The study used immunosequencing to profile the T cell repertoires of several hundred subjects and linked those repertoires to cytomegalovirus serostatus. To study patterns of TCR occurrence, a later analysis re-analyzed previously published TCR beta repertoires from 666 donors and added high-resolution HLA genotyping. Rather than using new phenotypic data, the later analysis identified candidate immune exposures from TCR beta sequences and from how often those sequences occurred across donors. A later genetic analysis used genome-wide SNP genotypes for about 65% of the 666 donors, treating that subset as a discovery cohort. On the study overall, not on this receptor specifically: The classifier was reported to diagnose cytomegalovirus status with high specificity and sensitivity in both the original and validation cohorts. A later analysis found that most CMV-associated TCR beta chains appeared HLA-restricted, with HLA associations seemingly driven largely by CMV exposure. The study listed 164 TCR beta chains as associated with cytomegalovirus. Approximately 16 rarely observed V segments, including chromosome 9 orphons, were excluded from the earlier analysis of approximately 500 of the donors because counts were too low. Compared with the roughly 720-donor mean, donors in an Asian-associated ancestry cluster had fewer N-insertions in productive TCRs, according to a later genetic analysis. A cluster of highly shared sequence variants was judged likely to be a technical artifact of the sequencing pipeline. Some IMGT-functional V segments, including TRBV6-2 and TRBV6-3, could not be told apart with the 87-base-pair reads, so those segments were excluded. Because HLA typing was unavailable for some donors at each locus, only the typed subset was used in association tests. Compared with equally common non-associated chains, HLA-associated TCR beta chains in a later analysis were more clonally expanded and had lower generation probabilities. A later genetic analysis associated a missense DCLRE1C variant with V-gene and J-gene trimming of TCR beta chains, and an independent cohort replicated the association. This cohort had only TCR beta chains sequenced, and the lack of alpha or paired-chain data limited which features could be detected. Correlated functional status among segregating V segments might reflect linkage disequilibrium, but an unknown experimental factor could not be ruled out. According to a later analysis, TCR association rates differed among HLA loci, with DRB1 alleles showing the most associated TCRs and HLA-C alleles showing the fewest. In an earlier analysis of 587 of the donors, most TCR beta V segments appeared in productive rearrangements about 87% or about 30% of the time, broadly matching IMGT annotations. Three of the identified cytomegalovirus-associated TCR beta chains were confirmed in vitro to be specific for cytomegalovirus antigens. For the cohort, immune exposure information was limited to CMV serostatus. Specific HLA alleles were associated with over 15,000 TCR beta sequences at a false discovery rate of 0.05 in a later analysis. A later analysis reported that several top co-occurrence clusters appeared linked to parvovirus B19, influenza, CMV and Epstein-Barr virus. Sequencing depth was assumed to be roughly uniform across donors in the presence/absence analyses, though that assumption may not hold. When HLA alleles, especially DR and DQ, strongly co-occurred, TCR associations were difficult to assign to individual alleles. Most TCR sequences were observed very rarely across donors, whereas some public TCRs were present in many individuals. According to the authors, the approach could potentially be generalized to other disease states and immunological phenotypes. A further reported finding was that TCR beta sequences accurately predicted the HLA-A and HLA-B alleles for most subjects in the first cohort.

On this clone: What this receptor recognizes is not known. The record has no base qualities; no much larger clone is one base away.

Inclusive of the bounding cysteine and phenylalanine, the CDR3 is 11 residues long. The DNA shown is the 33-base CDR3, in frame from base 1. A distance of 6 bases separates the germline ends of V and J, which lose 3 bases and 9 bases respectively. Taken from the germline V gene, the CDR1 and CDR2 loops are SGHDN and FVKESK. Library generation was performed with the immunoSEQ multiplex PCR assay. A mixture of 60 forward primers for TCR Vbeta segments and 13 reverse primers for TCR Jbeta segments was used in the multiplex PCR. The CDR3 region of rearranged TCR beta genes was amplified from genomic DNA by a multiplex PCR assay. The Illumina HiSeq System was used to sequence the amplified TCR beta libraries as 87-base-pair reads. In the paper's pipeline: In a later analysis, about 80 million unique TCR beta chains were counted across the 500 to 850 repertoires, and roughly 9.9 million of these chains were shared by at least two donors. Raw reads were error-corrected and collapsed into unique sequences with a nearest-neighbor algorithm that merged closely related sequences to remove PCR and sequencing errors. CDR3 sequences were aligned to IMGT reference sequences to assign V, D and J gene segments. For a sequence to be retained, a match of at least six nucleotides was required to both a V gene segment and a J gene segment. A rearrangement counted as productive if the CDR3 had no stop codons and remained in frame with V and J, and every other rearrangement counted as non-productive. Following IMGT convention, CDR3 was defined as the stretch from the second conserved V-encoded cysteine up to the conserved J-encoded phenylalanine. In an earlier analysis of around 640 of the donors, sequences lacking an unambiguous match to a single V gene segment were excluded. In an earlier analysis of around 590 of the donors, a V segment was called functional when productive rearrangements were above 56.7%, and segregating when the standard deviation between donors exceeded 5%. A statistical classification framework was developed to diagnose cytomegalovirus status using the catalog of TCR beta chain sequences. A later analysis assigned V and J genes by comparing TCR nucleotide sequences with IMGT/GENE-DB human TR gene sequences. In a later analysis, CDR3 sequences and most-parsimonious VDJ recombination scenarios were assigned using the TCRdist pipeline. A later analysis defined each TCR beta chain by its CDR3 amino acid sequence plus V-gene family, and excluded reads lacking a unique V-gene family. As a way to deal with suspected cross-contamination and a sequencing artifact, a later analysis dropped hundreds of nucleotide sequences that were highly shared and had low generation probability. For each public chain, a later analysis derived a clonal expansion index from normalized ranks of inferred template counts within each repertoire. A later analysis computed generation probabilities with a VDJ recombination model fitted to out-of-frame rearrangements, and checked the results against IGoR. A later analysis scored TCR-TCR, TCR-HLA and TCR-CMV co-occurrence with hypergeometric tests, applying a repertoire-size bias correction to TCR pairs. To estimate false discovery rates, a later analysis permuted the HLA or CMV assignments 20 times. In a later analysis, co-occurring TCRs were grouped using DBSCAN, and TCRdist sequence similarity was added for clustering within HLA-allele-positive subsets. Repertoires with fewer than 30,000 or more than 120,000 public chains were left out of co-occurrence clustering, as were a handful of repertoires with anomalous nucleotide sharing. TCRdb took over this immuneACCESS table, retaining in-frame rearrangements with V and J assigned. Such tables are incomplete; in checked studies, under half of the missing clones stem from an unresolved V gene, and the remainder is unexplained. V and J calls and clone size come straight from that table; D and trimming were deduced from the DNA. Counted in this sample were roughly 100,000 clones; roughly 13% of them appeared once. The ten largest clones represent approximately 16% of the sample.

The cohort consisted of more than 650 healthy bone marrow donors. Cohort members were all nominally healthy when sampled, although unrecorded immune exposures were likely present. The donor tested CMV seropositive and was one of the 289 seropositive cohort members. A peripheral blood sample was collected from each donor, and TCR beta sequencing was performed on peripheral blood mononuclear cells. The Qiagen DNeasy Blood Extraction Kit was used to extract genomic DNA from the blood cell samples. This clonotype was sampled from a man aged 35-49 years in good health and CMV-seropositive. Source material: PBMCs. The receptor chain draws on TRBV14 and TRBJ1-5; the D gene cannot be named for sure. The DNA sequence is TGTGCCAGCAGCCACGCGTGGCCCCAGCATTTT. This codes for CASSHAWPQHF.